This TCR beta chain was sequenced during a study of identical twins. Findings and caveats of the study: Alpha sequences out of frame and shared by twins had excess low generation probability.

The length of the CDR3 is 18 residues. Germline V gene data show CDR1 as SQVTM and CDR2 as ANQGSEA. V lost 6 bases and J lost 0, with 21 bases in between. This clonotype was observed a handful of times. What it binds is not known. MiXCR, run by TCRdb on the 5' RACE reads, gives a single entry per CDR3 protein. The data contain fewer than 900,000 distinct CDR3 sequences, about 20% of them seen just once; the ten biggest clones take up around 13%. The data were also submitted as part of a second study, on T cells expressing NK-cell markers. Per that paper: The authors derived TCR beta repertoires from sorted CD3+CD56+NKG2C+, CD3+CD56+NKG2C- and CD3+CD56-NKG2C+ T cells.

The V and J genes are TRBV29-1 and TRBJ2-6, with a possible D match to TRBD1 (6 bases). The TCR was taken from a woman in her late teens or twenties in good health. Sample: PBMCs. The CDR3 DNA reads TGCAGCGTCGTGTGGGACAAGGATCAGAACTCTGGGGCCAACGTCCTGACTTTC. Amino acid sequence: CSVVWDKDQNSGANVLTF.